The count of the clone carrying this TCR beta chain is one. Its antigen is still unknown. 13 Jbeta primers and 60 Vbeta primers were used for the PCR. Sequencing was performed with immunoSEQ multiplex PCR; in TCRdb, only in-frame clones are kept and a portion is missing. The data show over 55,000 clones, roughly 77% seen once. The sample is drawn from a study of cytomegalovirus exposure and HLA in healthy donors. General study results and limits: Cytomegalovirus association was assigned to approximately 160 TCR beta chains.

The length of the CDR3 is 12 residues. The V gene lost 7 bases and the J gene lost 11 bases, with 17 bases spanning the gap. Per germline, CDR1 MDHEN and CDR2 SYDVKM. The chain recombines TRBV28 with TRBJ1-1, with TRBD1 as a possible D gene (6 bases). The clonotype was recovered from a woman aged 30 to 39 in good health and CMV-seronegative. What was sequenced was PBMCs. CDR3 sequence (DNA): TGTGCCAGCACCGAGCAGCAGGGGCGGGCTTTCTTT. Protein product: CASTEQQGRAFF.